The 17 T cell receptor beta chains below were found in one sample sequenced in a study of OX40 agonist ivuxolimab in advanced cancers. The repertoire was sequenced with immunoSEQ multiplex PCR; TCRdb's copy has only in-frame clones and lacks some. Here the sample spans about 64,000 clones, more than 80% being singletons. The sample in question was CD4+ or CD8+ T cells sorted from blood, obtained in a trial of the OX40 agonist ivuxolimab. These receptors were collected from an adult with an advanced solid tumor such as melanoma, head and neck, liver or kidney cancer.

This clone has just a few counts. This chain joins TRBV13 and TRBJ2-5; possible D gene TRBD2, 5 bases. The CDR3 has 15 residues. Germline V lookup: CDR1 PRHDT, CDR2 FYEKMQ (reference sequence). The V and J ends lost 4 bases and 4 bases respectively, with 16 bases between them. CDR3 residues: CASSSQSGLGETQYF. The CDR3 DNA reads TGTGCCAGCAGCTCCCAAAGCGGTCTAGGAGAGACCCAGTACTTC.

V gene TRBV27 combines with J gene TRBJ2-5, with 8 bases fitting TRBD1. Germline loops: CDR1 MNHEY, CDR2 SMNVEV (reference sequence). The CDR3 is 13 amino acids. J was trimmed by 5 bases and V by 6 bases; bases with no gene match: 5. The CDR3 nucleotides are TGTGCCAGCAGAGACAGGGGTAGGGAGACCCAGTACTTC. This codes for CASRDRGRETQYF.

The rearrangement joins TRBV5-4 to TRBJ1-5, with D perhaps TRBD1 (6 bases). Trimming shortened V by 4 bases and J by 3 bases, and 17 bases separated the two germline ends. Germline loops: CDR1 SGHNT, CDR2 YYREEE (reference sequence). CDR3 length: 16 residues. The CDR3 DNA is TGTGCCAGCAGCCTGAAGGGGGACACGAACAATCAGCCCCAGCATTTT. Amino acid sequence: CASSLKGDTNNQPQHF.

The chain employs TRBV11-2 and TRBJ1-2; the match to TRBD1 covers 8 bases. V shed 1 base and J 6 bases; nucleotides not matched to a gene: 7. Germline lookup yields CDR1 SGHAT and CDR2 FQNNGV. The CDR3 spans 15 residues. The CDR3 loop reads CASSLARQGHNGYTF. The CDR3 DNA is TGTGCCAGCAGCTTAGCCAGACAGGGGCATAATGGCTACACCTTC.

The chain employs TRBV6-6 and TRBJ1-5; D gene uncertain. In germline, CDR1 is MNHNY, CDR2 SVGAGI (reference sequence). The V gene lost 6 bases and the J gene lost 11 bases, with 14 bases spanning the gap. The CDR3 totals 12 residues. In DNA, the CDR3 is TGTGCCAGCAGCCCAGAACGGAGAACCCAGCATTTT. It is translated as CASSPERRTQHF.

Here the CDR3 DNA reads TGTGCCAGCAGCCCCGTATCTAGCGGGGGCCAAGAGACCCAGTACTTC. Amino acid sequence: CASSPVSSGGQETQYF. The chain is built from TRBV13 and TRBJ2-5; 10 nucleotides agree with TRBD2. This CDR3 region has 16 residues. V gave up 5 bases and J gave up 1 base; unmatched junction bases: 7. Germline assignment: CDR1 PRHDT and CDR2 FYEKMQ (reference sequence).

The rearrangement uses TRBV2 and TRBJ1-3, with a weak D call TRBD1 (5 bases). Germline CDR1 and CDR2: SNHLY and FYNNEI. Deletions cut 3 bases from V and 0 bases from J, with 6 bases between. This CDR3 contains 14 residues. The CDR3 loop reads CASSDRASGNTIYF. As DNA, the CDR3 is TGTGCCAGCAGTGACAGGGCCTCTGGAAACACCATATATTTT.

The sample holds one count of this clone. The chain employs TRBV7-9 and TRBJ2-5; the D gene is possibly TRBD1 (6 bases). Per the germline V gene, CDR1 is SEHNR and CDR2 is FQNEAQ (reference sequence). The CDR3 has 14 residues. V dropped 3 bases and J dropped 1 base, with 9 bases sitting between them. CDR3 bases: TGTGCCAGCAGCTTCAGGGGACGCCAAGAGACCCAGTACTTC. Residues: CASSFRGRQETQYF.

V and J are TRBV4-3 and TRBJ1-4; D gene unclear. Germline loops: CDR1 LGHNA, CDR2 YSLEER. This CDR3 region has 13 residues. The germline V and J ends were trimmed by 0 bases and 7 bases, with 6 bases remaining between them. The CDR3, as DNA: TGCGCCAGCAGCCAAGAACCAAGTGAAAAACTGTTTTTT. Residues: CASSQEPSEKLFF.

The rearrangement joins TRBV30 to TRBJ1-5; D gene ambiguous. In germline, CDR1 is GTSNPN, CDR2 SVGIG (reference sequence). CDR3 size: 15 residues. Trimming pared 5 bases from V and 0 bases from J, leaving 14 bases between. The DNA for the CDR3 is TGTGCCTGGCAAGAAGGTCATCATAGCAATCAGCCCCAGCATTTT. Translating gives CAWQEGHHSNQPQHF.

This clone was picked up one time. The V call is TRBV11-2, the J call TRBJ2-7, with a possible D match to TRBD2 (6 bases). Trimming pared 5 bases from V and 6 bases from J, leaving 14 bases between. This CDR3 has 13 amino acids. Germline loops: CDR1 SGHAT, CDR2 FQNNGV. CDR3 sequence reads: CASSPASAPEQYF. As DNA, the CDR3 is TGTGCCAGCAGCCCAGCTAGCGCTCCCGAGCAGTACTTC. Together with reference TRBV11-2 and TRBJ2-7, the CDR3 gives the full variable domain: EAGVAQSPRYKIIEKRQSVAFWCNPISGHATLYWYQQILGQGPKLLIQFQNNGVVDDSQLPKDRFSAERLKGVDSTLKIQPAKLEDSAVYLCASSPASAPEQYFGPGTRLTVT.

This clone came up a few times. The V gene is TRBV11-3, the J gene TRBJ1-2; a weak D match, TRBD1 (5 bases). There are 15 residues in the CDR3. Trimming pared 5 bases from V and 7 bases from J, leaving 20 bases between. Germline CDR1 reads SGHNT; CDR2 reads YENEEA. CDR3 loop: CASSNRTTGRIGYTF. In DNA, the CDR3 is TGTGCCAGCAGCAACAGGACAACAGGTCGTATTGGCTACACCTTC.

The chain recombines TRBV4-3 with TRBJ2-1; D possibly uses TRBD1 or TRBD2 (6 bases each). The CDR3 totals 16 residues. The germline V gene has CDR1 LGHNA and CDR2 YSLEER. Trimming left V 7 bases short and J 9 bases short, with 25 bases between. CDR3 DNA: TGCGCCAGCACCCCAAGGGTCGGGGGCCGGGACGGTGAGCAGTTCTTC. It yields the protein CASTPRVGGRDGEQFF.

The count of this clone is one. V is TRBV6-1 and J is TRBJ2-1; 9 bases align to TRBD2. This CDR3 comprises 13 residues. The germline CDR1 and CDR2 sequences are MNHNS and SASEGT. Unmatched junction bases numbered 8, after V lost 8 bases and J lost 9 bases. The DNA for the CDR3 is TGTGCCAGCCGGCGGGAGGGCCTCGGTGAGCAGTTCTTC. This translates into CASRREGLGEQFF.

A few counts support this clone. CDR3 sequence (DNA): TGTGCCAGCAGCTTCACCTATGCAACTAATGAAAAACTGTTTTTT. The encoded protein is CASSFTYATNEKLFF. This chain links TRBV7-2 with TRBJ1-4; D gene unclear. This CDR3 spans 15 amino acids. V was trimmed by 3 bases and J by 0 bases, leaving 8 bases between them. Looked up from germline, CDR1 is SGHTA and CDR2 is FQGNSA. The full variable domain, rest sourced from reference TRBV7-2 and TRBJ1-4, is GAGVSQSPSNKVTEKGKDVELRCDPISGHTALYWYRQSLGQGLEFLIYFQGNSAPDKSGLPSDRFSAERTGGSVSTLTIQRTQQEDSAVYLCASSFTYATNEKLFFGSGTQLSVL.

V usage is TRBV21-1 and J usage is TRBJ1-2. TRBV21-1 represents a pseudogene. This CDR3 is built from 14 residues. The CDR3 protein is CASSIWGSNYGYTF. The CDR3 DNA reads as TGTGCCAGCAGCATCTGGGGTTCTAACTATGGCTACACCTTC.

As DNA, the CDR3 is TGTGCCAGTAGTATTTCGGACAGGATCCCTATCGGACCTTATAGCAATCAGCCCCAGCATTTT. Its translation: CASSISDRIPIGPYSNQPQHF. This chain joins TRBV19 and TRBJ1-5; 7 bases are shared with TRBD1. Germline V gene sequence: CDR1 LNHDA, CDR2 SQIVND (reference sequence). CDR3 length: 21 amino acids. V gave up 3 bases and J gave up 0 bases; unmatched junction bases: 20.